A single sample gave rise to the 26 T cell receptor beta chains below, sequenced in a study of T cells after yellow fever vaccination. TCRdb reprocessed the 5' RACE reads via MiXCR and lists one record per CDR3 protein. The data contain 450,000 to 550,000 distinct CDR3 sequences, around a fifth of them singletons. Sample: PBMCs, taken more than 20 days after the first yellow fever vaccination. The receptor set was obtained from a man between 18 and 29 years old who received the YFV17D yellow fever vaccine.

This clonotype was counted ten times or more. The genes are TRBV4-3 and TRBJ1-6; D is undetermined. Per germline, CDR1 LGHNA and CDR2 YSLEER. This CDR3 is 15 amino acids long. The V end lost 0 bases, the J end lost 7 bases, and 10 bases lay between the germline ends. CDR3 bases: TGCGCCAGCAGCCAAGATCCAGGCTGGAATTCACCCCTCCACTTT. Translated, it gives CASSQDPGWNSPLHF.

The chain is built from TRBV7-2 and TRBJ1-2; possibly TRBD1 for D (5 bases). This CDR3 spans 16 amino acids. In germline, CDR1 is SGHTA, CDR2 FQGNSA. V was pared by 0 bases and J by 4 bases, with 15 bases between. In DNA, the CDR3 is TGTGCCAGCAGCTTAGCGGGAAGCGGGGGATTCTATGGCTACACCTTC. This sequence encodes CASSLAGSGGFYGYTF. Looking up the rest from reference TRBV7-2 and TRBJ1-2 gives the full variable domain: GAGVSQSPSNKVTEKGKDVELRCDPISGHTALYWYRQSLGQGLEFLIYFQGNSAPDKSGLPSDRFSAERTGGSVSTLTIQRTQQEDSAVYLCASSLAGSGGFYGYTFGSGTRLTVV.

The chain couples TRBV20-1 to TRBJ2-1; 13 positions match TRBD2. The CDR3 totals 17 residues. Germline V gene lookup returns CDR1 DFQATT and CDR2 SNEGSKA (reference sequence). The ends lost 5 bases at V and 2 bases at J; junction bases unmatched: 9. The CDR3 nucleotides read TGCAGTGCTCGGACTAGCGGGGGCCCCGGGGCCTACAATGAGCAGTTCTTC. Residues: CSARTSGGPGAYNEQFF.

The chain has TRBV5-4 and TRBJ2-1, with TRBD1 matching over 11 bases. CDR1 and CDR2 (germline): SGHNT, YYREEE (reference sequence). V trimming: 1 base; J trimming: 9 bases; junction bases outside the gene matches: 9. The CDR3 has 16 residues. The chain's CDR3 is CASSLFGTGGTAEQFF. The CDR3 DNA reads TGTGCCAGCAGCTTGTTTGGGACAGGGGGGACGGCTGAGCAGTTCTTC.

In its sample, this clonotype was seen a few times. The V call is TRBV12-3 or TRBV12-4, the J call TRBJ1-2; D is perhaps TRBD1 (5 bases). V was shortened by 6 bases and J by 6 bases, with 17 bases between the two germline ends. The CDR3 has 14 amino acids. CDR3 protein: CASSMEGIKNGYTF. The CDR3 region has the DNA TGTGCCAGCAGCATGGAGGGGATCAAAAATGGCTACACCTTC.

The V and J genes are TRBV7-2 and TRBJ2-7; D call uncertain. The CDR3 runs 13 residues. Per germline, CDR1 SGHTA and CDR2 FQGNSA. V gave up 6 bases and J gave up 4 bases, with 13 bases separating them. CDR3 coding DNA: TGTGCCAGCAGTGGGAACCCTGGGTACGAGCAGTACTTC. It specifies CASSGNPGYEQYF.

This clonotype was observed a few times. The chain couples TRBV11-2 to TRBJ2-7; D call uncertain. V lost 5 bases and J lost 5, with 16 bases in between. Germline loops: CDR1 SGHAT, CDR2 FQNNGV. CDR3 length equals 14 residues. CDR3 loop: CASSPDLLGNEQYF. Written as DNA, the CDR3 is TGTGCCAGCAGCCCAGACCTATTGGGAAACGAGCAGTACTTC. The whole variable domain, remainder taken from reference TRBV11-2 and TRBJ2-7, is EAGVAQSPRYKIIEKRQSVAFWCNPISGHATLYWYQQILGQGPKLLIQFQNNGVVDDSQLPKDRFSAERLKGVDSTLKIQPAKLEDSAVYLCASSPDLLGNEQYFGPGTRLTVT.

This clonotype was recorded many times. The chain combines TRBV18 with TRBJ1-5; no clear D. The V and J ends lost 5 bases and 0 bases respectively, with 8 bases between them. The CDR3 contains 14 residues. Germline V gene sequence: CDR1 KGHSH, CDR2 LQKENI. CDR3 bases: TGTGCCAGCTCAAGCGAACATAGCAATCAGCCCCAGCATTTT. Translated: CASSSEHSNQPQHF.

The J gene is TRBJ2-1, the V gene TRBV9; D unresolved. This CDR3 contains 16 residues. The V gene lost 1 base and the J gene lost 3 bases, with 14 bases spanning the gap. In germline, CDR1 is SGDLS, CDR2 YYNGEE. CDR3 DNA sequence: TGTGCCAGCAGCGTAAAAATCGGCCTCAGCTACAATGAGCAGTTCTTC. The encoded protein is CASSVKIGLSYNEQFF.

In this sample, this clonotype turned up a few times. J is TRBJ1-4 and V is TRBV15; D call uncertain. The V gene lost 0 bases and the J gene lost 8 bases, with 4 bases spanning the gap. The CDR3 totals 12 residues. Germline lookup yields CDR1 LNHNV and CDR2 YYDKDF (reference sequence). DNA of the CDR3: TGTGCCACCAGCAGAGATCGGGAAAAACTGTTTTTT. Its translation: CATSRDREKLFF. Looking up the rest from reference TRBV15 and TRBJ1-4 gives the full variable domain: DAMVIQNPRYQVTQFGKPVTLSCSQTLNHNVMYWYQQKSSQAPKLLFHYYDKDFNNEADTPDNFQSRRPNTSFCFLDIRSPGLGDTAMYLCATSRDREKLFFGSGTQLSVL.

This rearrangement joins TRBV4-1 to TRBJ2-2, with a tentative D call TRBD1 (6 bases). The CDR3 consists of 19 residues. V was pared by 5 bases and J by 0 bases, with 22 bases between. Germline V CDR1 and CDR2: MGHRA, YSYEKL. The DNA for the CDR3 is TGCGCCAGCAGCTCTAGGACAGTGCCCCTTCTCGCGAACACCGGGGAGCTGTTTTTT. It codes for CASSSRTVPLLANTGELFF.

This clonotype was counted a few times. The rearrangement links TRBV25-1 to TRBJ1-1; D may be TRBD1 (5 bases). The germline gives CDR1 MGHDK, CDR2 SYGVNS. The CDR3 totals 10 residues. Trimming shortened V by 7 bases and J by 9 bases, and 9 bases separated the two germline ends. The CDR3 nucleotides are TGTGCCAGCACGGGGGGAAAAGCTTTCTTT. Its protein is CASTGGKAFF.

This clonotype was counted only a few times. The chain combines TRBV20-1 with TRBJ1-2; D remains ambiguous. Germline V gene sequence: CDR1 DFQATT, CDR2 SNEGSKA (reference sequence). V was pared by 0 bases and J by 0 bases, with 8 bases between. This CDR3 is built from 14 residues. The CDR3 region has the DNA TGCAGTGCTAGAGACTGGACTCCTAACTATGGCTACACCTTC. Protein sequence: CSARDWTPNYGYTF.

This clonotype turned up a few times. V gene TRBV2 combines with J gene TRBJ2-7, with a possible D match to TRBD2 (5 bases). Germline CDR1 and CDR2: SNHLY and FYNNEI. The length of the CDR3 is 17 residues. Deletions cut 1 base from V and 3 bases from J, with 19 bases between. CDR3 protein: CASSEGPSRVGNYEQYF. The DNA for the CDR3 is TGTGCCAGCAGTGAAGGACCTTCGCGGGTGGGAAACTACGAGCAGTACTTC.

CDR3 sequence reads: CASSLALDGGYEQYF. Written as DNA, the CDR3 is TGTGCCAGCAGCTTAGCTCTGGACGGCGGCTACGAGCAGTACTTC. This chain links TRBV11-1 with TRBJ2-7; D remains ambiguous. This CDR3 has 15 residues. Germline assignment: CDR1 SGHAT and CDR2 FQDESV (reference sequence). The ends were cut back, 0 bases at V and 3 bases at J, with 12 bases in the middle.

This rearrangement joins TRBV11-1 to TRBJ2-5; 15 bases fit TRBD2. V gave up 2 bases and J gave up 0 bases; unmatched junction bases: 10. CDR3 length: 20 amino acids. The germline V gene has CDR1 SGHAT and CDR2 FQDESV (reference sequence). CDR3 sequence: CASSLLVGTSGGWYQETQYF. CDR3 DNA: TGTGCCAGCAGCTTACTCGTCGGGACTAGCGGGGGGTGGTACCAAGAGACCCAGTACTTC.

This clonotype was seen a few times. The rearrangement uses TRBV5-1 and TRBJ2-3; no clear D gene. Per germline, CDR1 SGHRS and CDR2 YFSETQ. V was clipped by 1 base and J by 4 bases, with 16 bases between them. CDR3 length: 16 residues. CDR3 sequence reads: CASSLSSFLVSDTQYF. CDR3 DNA sequence: TGCGCCAGCAGCTTGTCCAGTTTCTTGGTATCAGATACGCAGTATTTT.

V gene TRBV20-1 combines with J gene TRBJ2-7; 9 bases line up with TRBD1. The CDR3 contains 16 residues. After removal of 3 bases from V and 9 bases from J, the junction contained 18 bases not matched to a gene. Germline lookup yields CDR1 DFQATT and CDR2 SNEGSKA (reference sequence). The CDR3 here is CSARAITGTGNHGQYF. The CDR3 nucleotides are TGCAGTGCTAGGGCGATCACCGGGACAGGGAACCATGGGCAGTACTTC.

The genes are TRBV11-2 and TRBJ2-1; possibly TRBD1 for D (6 bases). The germline V gene encodes CDR1 SGHAT and CDR2 FQNNGV. V lost 4 bases and J lost 6, with 28 bases in between. The CDR3 is 19 amino acids. CDR3 protein: CASSSDYFQGRGLANEQFF. In nucleotides, the CDR3 is TGTGCCAGCAGCTCAGATTATTTTCAGGGGAGAGGGTTGGCCAATGAGCAGTTCTTC. The entire variable domain, with the rest obtained from reference TRBV11-2 and TRBJ2-1, is as follows: EAGVAQSPRYKIIEKRQSVAFWCNPISGHATLYWYQQILGQGPKLLIQFQNNGVVDDSQLPKDRFSAERLKGVDSTLKIQPAKLEDSAVYLCASSSDYFQGRGLANEQFFGPGTRLTVL.

This clonotype was observed a few times. The chain couples TRBV15 to TRBJ2-5, with D unclear. The germline V gene encodes CDR1 LNHNV and CDR2 YYDKDF (reference sequence). V was shortened by 3 bases and J by 0 bases, with 8 bases between the two germline ends. This CDR3 spans 14 amino acids. CDR3 sequence (DNA): TGTGCCACCAGCAGCGGACGGGACCAAGAGACCCAGTACTTC. Translating it yields CATSSGRDQETQYF.

This clonotype appeared many times. The chain recombines TRBV4-3 with TRBJ1-1; tentatively, D is TRBD1 (6 bases). Germline V CDR1 and CDR2: LGHNA, YSLEER. Between the trimmed V and J ends, which lost 4 bases and 0 bases, there was a span of 12 bases. The length of the CDR3 is 15 residues. The chain's CDR3 is CASSPQGIMNTEAFF. The CDR3 nucleotides read TGCGCCAGCAGCCCCCAGGGGATCATGAACACTGAAGCTTTCTTT.

The chain is built from TRBV11-2 and TRBJ1-6; tentatively, D is TRBD1 (6 bases). Germline V gene lookup returns CDR1 SGHAT and CDR2 FQNNGV. This CDR3 is 15 amino acids long. The V and J ends lost 2 bases and 9 bases respectively, with 14 bases between them. CDR3 nucleotides: TGTGCCAGCAGCTTAAGGCAGGGGTCTGCTTCACCCCTCCACTTT. It yields the protein CASSLRQGSASPLHF.

This clonotype occurred a few times. The junction departs from the called germline gene at one end, perhaps through a read error. The V gene is TRBV7-2, the J gene TRBJ2-3, with no clear D. The CDR3 runs 13 residues. Per the germline V gene, CDR1 is SGHTA and CDR2 is FQGNSA. CDR3 DNA: TGTGCCAGCAGCCCGAAGAACACAGACACGCAGTATTTT. Translated, it gives CASSPKNTDTQYF.

This clonotype turned up a few times. The genes are TRBV28 and TRBJ2-1, with 10 bases aligning to TRBD2. CDR3 length: 14 residues. CDR1 is MDHEN, CDR2 SYDVKM, per germline. Trimming cost V 6 bases and J 4 bases; bases outside gene matches: 3. The CDR3 loop is CASRGTSAYNEQFF. The CDR3 DNA is TGTGCCAGCAGGGGGACTAGCGCGTACAATGAGCAGTTCTTC.

The chain carries TRBV5-4 and TRBJ2-3; D is tentatively TRBD1 or TRBD2 (5 bases each). The CDR3 has 13 residues. V lost 7 bases and J lost 1, with 10 bases in between. CDR1 is SGHNT, CDR2 YYREEE, per germline (reference sequence). The chain's CDR3 is CASRGPRTDTQYF. The CDR3, as DNA: TGTGCCAGCCGGGGACCCCGCACAGATACGCAGTATTTT.

This clonotype was seen repeatedly, ten times or more. This chain uses TRBV10-3 with TRBJ1-5; D not resolved. CDR1 and CDR2 (germline): ENHRY, SYGVKD. This CDR3 comprises 13 residues. With 4 bases removed from V and 5 bases from J, the gap between germline ends came to 9 bases. CDR3 sequence: CAISGSQDQPQHF. CDR3 nucleotide sequence: TGTGCCATCAGTGGGTCACAAGATCAGCCCCAGCATTTT.